This T cell receptor (beta chain) appears in the sequencing data of a study of shared clonotypes between healthy human individuals. Naive CD8 populations comprised CD45RO-negative cells positively selected for CCR7, excluding terminally differentiated effector memory CD45RA+ cells. Study results and caveats: When compared with the clonotypes that were shared by all four sorted-subset donors, the non-shared clonotypes turned out to have lower generation probabilities. The authors sampled blood alone, and tissue repertoires likely differ. Clonotype sharing across four donors was observed for roughly 5% of naive CD4 clonotypes.

On this clone: Its antigen is currently unknown. The identical CDR3 is also encoded by other nucleotide sequences in the sample.

CDR3 size: 12 residues. CDR1 and CDR2 from the germline V gene are MDHEN and SYDVKM. V was trimmed by 3 bases and J by 4 bases, leaving 4 bases between them. The authors loaded 200 ng DNA, about 30,000 T cell genomes, into sorted-subset replicate PCRs. Data came from immunoSEQ multiplex PCR; TCRdb stores just in-frame clones and leaves some out. Of millions of clones in the sample, less than 95% are singletons; the top ten hold about 1.1%. The clonotype originates from a man aged 18 to 35 in good health. What was sequenced was naive CD8+ T cells sorted from blood. The chain couples TRBV28 to TRBJ1-3; D call uncertain. CDR3 in DNA: TGTGCCAGCAGTTTGTGGGGAAACACCATATATTTT. It is translated as CASSLWGNTIYF. Variable domain in full (rest from reference TRBV28 and TRBJ1-3): DVKVTQSSRYLVKRTGEKVFLECVQDMDHENMFWYRQDPGLGLRLIYFSYDVKMKEKGDIPEGYSVSREKKERFSLILESASTNQTSMYLCASSLWGNTIYFGEGSWLTVV.